This paragraph covers one TCR beta chain sequence. Its antigen is undetermined. This sample was taken from a study of blood T cells in healthy people across ages. Whole-study results and caveats: When one million T cells were used, diversity estimates were thought to be underestimates. A greater number of naive CD4+ cells and higher diversity distinguished long-lived donors from aged donors.

This CDR3 comprises 14 residues. J lost 3 bases, V lost 6 bases, and 4 bases had no gene match. A sample-barcoded 5' primer and a J-beta primer mix were used in a second PCR of about 7 to 11 cycles. Every cDNA was tagged by a template-switch adaptor with 12 random nucleotides. TCRdb called the 5' RACE reads again in MiXCR, with one record for every CDR3 protein. The data show approximately 1,000,000 distinct CDR3 sequences, under 55% seen once. The chain has TRBV12-3 or TRBV12-4 and TRBJ1-5; 8 bases are a match to TRBD1. This clonotype was sampled from a woman aged 55-70 years in good health. Specimen: blood. Here the CDR3 reads CASRATGANQPQHF. The CDR3 DNA reads as TGTGCCAGCAGAGCGACAGGGGCCAATCAGCCCCAGCATTTT.